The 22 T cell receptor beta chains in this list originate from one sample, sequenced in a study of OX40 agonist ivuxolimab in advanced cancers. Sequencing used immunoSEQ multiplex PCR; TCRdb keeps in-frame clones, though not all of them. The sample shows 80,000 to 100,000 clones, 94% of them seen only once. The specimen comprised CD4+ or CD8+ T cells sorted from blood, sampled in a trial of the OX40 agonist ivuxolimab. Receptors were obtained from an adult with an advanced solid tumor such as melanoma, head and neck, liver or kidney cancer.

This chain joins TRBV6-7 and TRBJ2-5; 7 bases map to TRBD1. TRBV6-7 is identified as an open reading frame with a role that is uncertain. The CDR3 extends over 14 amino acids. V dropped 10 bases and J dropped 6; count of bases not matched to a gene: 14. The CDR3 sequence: CAIQGPSGGKTQYF. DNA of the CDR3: TGTGCCATCCAAGGACCCTCAGGGGGAAAGACCCAGTACTTC.

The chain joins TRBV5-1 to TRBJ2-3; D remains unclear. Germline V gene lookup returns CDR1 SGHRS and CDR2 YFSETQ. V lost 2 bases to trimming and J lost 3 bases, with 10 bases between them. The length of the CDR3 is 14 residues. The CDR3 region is CASSFRYGTDTQYF. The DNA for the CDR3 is TGCGCCAGCAGCTTTCGGTATGGTACAGATACGCAGTATTTT.

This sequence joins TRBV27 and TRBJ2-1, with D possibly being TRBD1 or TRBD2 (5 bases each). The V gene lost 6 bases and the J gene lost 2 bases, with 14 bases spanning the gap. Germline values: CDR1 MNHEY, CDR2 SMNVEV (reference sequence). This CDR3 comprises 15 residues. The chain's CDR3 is CASSLGTPTYNEQFF. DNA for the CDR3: TGTGCCAGCAGCCTCGGGACCCCGACCTACAATGAGCAGTTCTTC.

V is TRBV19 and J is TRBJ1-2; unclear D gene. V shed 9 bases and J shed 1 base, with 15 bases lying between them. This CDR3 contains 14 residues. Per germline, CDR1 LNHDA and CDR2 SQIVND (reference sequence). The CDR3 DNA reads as TGTGCCAGCACCAGGACGGAAAATAACTATGGCTACACCTTC. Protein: CASTRTENNYGYTF.

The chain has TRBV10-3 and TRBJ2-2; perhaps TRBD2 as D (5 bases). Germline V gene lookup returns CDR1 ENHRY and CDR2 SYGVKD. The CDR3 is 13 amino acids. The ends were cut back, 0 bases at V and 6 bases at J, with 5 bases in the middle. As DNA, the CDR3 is TGTGCCATCAGTGAGTCCGGGGCCGGGGAGCTGTTTTTT. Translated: CAISESGAGELFF.

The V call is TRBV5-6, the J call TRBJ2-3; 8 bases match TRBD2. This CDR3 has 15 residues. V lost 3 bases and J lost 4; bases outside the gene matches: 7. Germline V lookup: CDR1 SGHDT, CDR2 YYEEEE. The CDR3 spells CASSWAGTRADTQYF. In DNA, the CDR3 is TGTGCCAGCAGCTGGGCCGGGACTAGGGCAGATACGCAGTATTTT. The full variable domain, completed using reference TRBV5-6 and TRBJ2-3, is DAGVTQSPTHLIKTRGQQVTLRCSPKSGHDTVSWYQQALGQGPQFIFQYYEEEERQRGNFPDRFSGHQFPNYSSELNVNALLLGDSALYLCASSWAGTRADTQYFGPGTRLTVL.

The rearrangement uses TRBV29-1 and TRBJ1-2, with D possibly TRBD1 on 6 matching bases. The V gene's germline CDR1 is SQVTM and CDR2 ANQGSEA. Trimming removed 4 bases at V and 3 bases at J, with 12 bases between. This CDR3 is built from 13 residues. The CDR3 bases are TGCAGCGTTGTGGGGGGCTCTGACTATGGCTACACCTTC. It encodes CSVVGGSDYGYTF.

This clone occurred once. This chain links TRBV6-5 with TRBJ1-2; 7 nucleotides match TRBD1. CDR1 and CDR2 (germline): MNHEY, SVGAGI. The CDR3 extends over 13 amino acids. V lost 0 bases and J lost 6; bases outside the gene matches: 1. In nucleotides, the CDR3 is TGTGCCAGCAGTTACTCGGGGACAGATGGCTACACCTTC. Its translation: CASSYSGTDGYTF.

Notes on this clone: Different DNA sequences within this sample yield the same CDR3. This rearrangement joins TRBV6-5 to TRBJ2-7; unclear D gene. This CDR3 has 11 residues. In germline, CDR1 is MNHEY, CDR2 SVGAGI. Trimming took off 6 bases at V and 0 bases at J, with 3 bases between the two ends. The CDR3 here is CASSPSYEQYF. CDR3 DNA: TGTGCCAGCAGCCCCTCCTACGAGCAGTACTTC.

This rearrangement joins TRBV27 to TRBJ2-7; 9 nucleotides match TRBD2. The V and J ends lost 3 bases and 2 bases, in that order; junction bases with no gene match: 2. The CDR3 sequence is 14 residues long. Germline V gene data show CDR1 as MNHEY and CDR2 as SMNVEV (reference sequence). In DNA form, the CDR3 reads TGTGCCAGCAGTTTTGGCGGGGGGGCCTACGAGCAGTACTTC. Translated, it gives CASSFGGGAYEQYF.

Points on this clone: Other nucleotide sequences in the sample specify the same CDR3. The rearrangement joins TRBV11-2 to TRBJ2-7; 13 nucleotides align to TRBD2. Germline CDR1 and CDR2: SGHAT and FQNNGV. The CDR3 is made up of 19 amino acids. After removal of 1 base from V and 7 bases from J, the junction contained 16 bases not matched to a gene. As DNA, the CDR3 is TGTGCCAGCAGCTTAGTATCATTTGGACTAGCGGGAGAAGTGGGGGAGCAGTACTTC. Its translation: CASSLVSFGLAGEVGEQYF.

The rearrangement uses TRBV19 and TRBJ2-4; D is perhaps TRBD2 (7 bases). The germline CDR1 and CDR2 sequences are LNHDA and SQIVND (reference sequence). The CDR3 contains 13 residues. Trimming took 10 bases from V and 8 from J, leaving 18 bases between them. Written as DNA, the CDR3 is TGTGCCACGAGCGGGACAACCTGGGACATTCAGTACTTC. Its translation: CATSGTTWDIQYF. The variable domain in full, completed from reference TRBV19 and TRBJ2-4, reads DGGITQSPKYLFRKEGQNVTLSCEQNLNHDAMYWYRQDPGQGLRLIYYSQIVNDFQKGDIAEGYSVSREKKESFPLTVTSAQKNPTAFYLCATSGTTWDIQYFGAGTRLSVL.

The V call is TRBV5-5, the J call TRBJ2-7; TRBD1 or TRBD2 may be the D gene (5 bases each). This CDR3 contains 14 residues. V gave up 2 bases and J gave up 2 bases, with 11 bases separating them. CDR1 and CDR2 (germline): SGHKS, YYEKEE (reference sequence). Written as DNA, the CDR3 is TGTGCCAGCAGCTTAAGGGACGGAGCCTACGAGCAGTACTTC. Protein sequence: CASSLRDGAYEQYF.

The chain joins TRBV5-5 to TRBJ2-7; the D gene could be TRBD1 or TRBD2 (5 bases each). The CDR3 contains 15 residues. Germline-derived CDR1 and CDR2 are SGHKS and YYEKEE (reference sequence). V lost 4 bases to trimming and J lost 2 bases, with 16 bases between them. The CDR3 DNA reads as TGTGCCAGCAGCGACCGGGACCTTTCAGCCTACGAGCAGTACTTC. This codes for CASSDRDLSAYEQYF.

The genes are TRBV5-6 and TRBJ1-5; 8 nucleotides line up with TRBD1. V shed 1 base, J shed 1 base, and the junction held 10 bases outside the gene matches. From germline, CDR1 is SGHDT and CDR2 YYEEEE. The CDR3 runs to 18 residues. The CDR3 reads CASSLLGPGGASNQPQHF. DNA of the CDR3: TGTGCCAGCAGCTTGTTAGGGCCAGGGGGCGCGAGCAATCAGCCCCAGCATTTT.

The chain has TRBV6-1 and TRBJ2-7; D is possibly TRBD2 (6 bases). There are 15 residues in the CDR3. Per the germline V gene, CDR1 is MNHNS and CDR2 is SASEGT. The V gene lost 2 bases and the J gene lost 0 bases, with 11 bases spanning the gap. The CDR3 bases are TGTGCCAGCAGTGAATTAACGGGAGCCTCCTACGAGCAGTACTTC. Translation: CASSELTGASYEQYF.

CDR3 sequence reads: CASSLWGVTEAFF. The DNA of the CDR3 is TGTGCCAGCAGTTTATGGGGTGTCACTGAAGCTTTCTTT. This chain links TRBV28 with TRBJ1-1; D gene uncertain. The CDR3 is 13 amino acids. Trimming cost V 0 bases and J 4 bases, with 6 bases left between them. The V gene's germline CDR1 is MDHEN and CDR2 SYDVKM.

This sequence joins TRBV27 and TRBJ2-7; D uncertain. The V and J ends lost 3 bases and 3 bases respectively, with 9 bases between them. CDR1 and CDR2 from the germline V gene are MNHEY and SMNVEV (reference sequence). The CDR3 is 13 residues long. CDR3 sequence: CASSLHRDYEQYF. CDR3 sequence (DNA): TGTGCCAGCAGTTTGCACAGAGACTACGAGCAGTACTTC.

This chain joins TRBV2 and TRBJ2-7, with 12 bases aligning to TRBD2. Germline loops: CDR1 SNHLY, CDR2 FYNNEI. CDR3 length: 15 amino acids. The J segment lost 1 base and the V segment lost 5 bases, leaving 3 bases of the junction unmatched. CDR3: CASSPTSGRSYEQYF. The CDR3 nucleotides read TGTGCCAGCAGTCCTACTAGCGGGAGGTCCTACGAGCAGTACTTC.

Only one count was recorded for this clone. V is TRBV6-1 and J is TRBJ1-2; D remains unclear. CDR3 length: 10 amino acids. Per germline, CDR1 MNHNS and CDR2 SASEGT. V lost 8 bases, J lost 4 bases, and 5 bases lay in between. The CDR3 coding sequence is TGTGCCAGCGAGGGCTATGGCTACACCTTC. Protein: CASEGYGYTF.

CDR3 residues: CASSPRMAGGSTDTQYF. The CDR3 DNA reads TGTGCCAGCAGCCCCAGGATGGCGGGCGGTAGCACAGATACGCAGTATTTT. The rearrangement links TRBV13 to TRBJ2-3, with a possible D match to TRBD2 (5 bases). The CDR3 extends over 17 amino acids. The V end lost 5 bases, the J end lost 0 bases, and 18 bases lay between the germline ends. Germline CDR1 PRHDT, CDR2 FYEKMQ (reference sequence).

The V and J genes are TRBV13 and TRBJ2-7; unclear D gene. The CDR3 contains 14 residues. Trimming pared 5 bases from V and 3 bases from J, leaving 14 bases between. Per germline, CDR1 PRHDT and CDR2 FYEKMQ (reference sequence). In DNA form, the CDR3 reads TGTGCCAGCAGCATTCGGACGGGCAACTACGAGCAGTACTTC. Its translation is CASSIRTGNYEQYF.